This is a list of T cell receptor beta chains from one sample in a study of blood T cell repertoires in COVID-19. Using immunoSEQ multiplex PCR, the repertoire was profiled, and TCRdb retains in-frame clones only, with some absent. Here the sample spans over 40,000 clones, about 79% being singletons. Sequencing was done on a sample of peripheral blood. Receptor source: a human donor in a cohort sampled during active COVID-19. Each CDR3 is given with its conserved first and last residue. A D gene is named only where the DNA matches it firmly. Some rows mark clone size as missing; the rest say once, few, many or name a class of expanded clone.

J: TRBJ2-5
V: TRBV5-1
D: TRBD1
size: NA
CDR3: CASSRGQGSYETQYF
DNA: TGCGCCAGCAGCCGAGGACAGGGCAGTTACGAGACCCAGTACTTC

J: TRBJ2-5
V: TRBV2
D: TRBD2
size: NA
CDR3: CASRTSGRGVETQYF
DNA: TGTGCCAGCAGGACTAGCGGGCGAGGGGTAGAGACCCAGTACTTC

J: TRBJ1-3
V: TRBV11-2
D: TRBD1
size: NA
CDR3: CASSLGLTGSGNTIYF
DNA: TGTGCCAGCAGCTTAGGGCTGACAGGGTCTGGAAACACCATATATTTT

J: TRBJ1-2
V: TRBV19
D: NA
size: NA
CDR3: CASRVRGEGYGYTF
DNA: TGTGCCAGTAGGGTCCGCGGGGAAGGATATGGCTACACCTTC

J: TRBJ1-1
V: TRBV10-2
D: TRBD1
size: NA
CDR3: CASSRTGEAFF
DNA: TGCGCCAGCAGCAGGACAGGTGAAGCTTTCTTT

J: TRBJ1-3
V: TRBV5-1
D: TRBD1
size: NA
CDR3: CASSYSGGSGNTIYF
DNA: TGCGCCAGCAGCTACTCAGGGGGCTCTGGAAACACCATATATTTT

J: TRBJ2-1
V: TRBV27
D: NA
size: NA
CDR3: CASSLSAGTEQFF
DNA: TGTGCCAGCAGTTTATCGGCCGGGACAGAGCAGTTCTTC

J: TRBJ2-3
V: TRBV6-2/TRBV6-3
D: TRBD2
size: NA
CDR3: CASSYLGLASDTQYF
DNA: TGTGCCAGCAGTTACTTGGGACTAGCTAGCGATACGCAGTATTTT

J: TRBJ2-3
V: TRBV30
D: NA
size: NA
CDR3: CASWTRGITDTQYF
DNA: TGTGCCTCATGGACTCGAGGGATTACAGATACGCAGTATTTT

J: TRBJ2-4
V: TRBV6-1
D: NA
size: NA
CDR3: CASSETQENIQYF
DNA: TGTGCCAGCAGTGAAACACAGGAAAACATTCAGTACTTC

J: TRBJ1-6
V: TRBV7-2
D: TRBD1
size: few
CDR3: CASSLTAQGDSPLHF
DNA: TGTGCCAGCAGCCTCACTGCTCAGGGGGACTCACCCCTCCACTTT

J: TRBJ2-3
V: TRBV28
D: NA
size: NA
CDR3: CASSPPPGSTDTQYF
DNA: TGTGCCAGCAGTCCCCCCCCCGGTAGCACAGATACGCAGTATTTT

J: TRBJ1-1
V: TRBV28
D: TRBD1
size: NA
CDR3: CASSLRTGETEAFF
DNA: TGTGCCAGCAGTCTACGGACAGGGGAAACTGAAGCTTTCTTT

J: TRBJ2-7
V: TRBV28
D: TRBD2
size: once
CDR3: CASRQVLLAGGLNEQYF
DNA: TGTGCCAGCAGGCAGGTTCTACTAGCGGGAGGTCTTAACGAGCAGTACTTC

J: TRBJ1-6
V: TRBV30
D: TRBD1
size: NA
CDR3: CAWRFPGQTNSPLHF
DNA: TGTGCCTGGAGATTCCCGGGACAGACGAATTCACCCCTCCACTTT

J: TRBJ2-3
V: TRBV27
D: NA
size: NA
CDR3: CASSLLTGGEADTQYF
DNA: TGTGCCAGCAGTTTATTGACAGGTGGCGAAGCAGATACGCAGTATTTT

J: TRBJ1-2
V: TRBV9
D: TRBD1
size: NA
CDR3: CASLGQGYGYTF
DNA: TGTGCCAGCCTTGGACAGGGGTATGGCTACACCTTC

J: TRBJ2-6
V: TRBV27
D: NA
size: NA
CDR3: CASSFVPGLGISGANVLTF
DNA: TGTGCCAGCAGTTTCGTCCCGGGACTCGGAATCTCTGGGGCCAACGTCCTGACTTTC

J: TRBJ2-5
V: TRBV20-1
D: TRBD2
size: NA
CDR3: CSASGTSVMETQYF
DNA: TGCAGTGCTAGTGGGACTAGCGTGATGGAGACCCAGTACTTC

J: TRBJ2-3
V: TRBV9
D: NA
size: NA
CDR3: CASSVESRADTQYF
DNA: TGTGCCAGCAGCGTAGAATCCCGGGCAGATACGCAGTATTTT

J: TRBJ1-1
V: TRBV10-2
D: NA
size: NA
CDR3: CASSPRGGRTEAFF
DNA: TGCGCCAGCAGCCCCCGGGGGGGGCGGACTGAAGCTTTCTTT

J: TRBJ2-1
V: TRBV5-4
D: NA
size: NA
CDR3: CASSLSMAGSMNEQFF
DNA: TGTGCCAGCAGCTTGAGTATGGCGGGAAGTATGAATGAGCAGTTCTTC

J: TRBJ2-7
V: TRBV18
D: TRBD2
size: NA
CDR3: CASSPEAGGVYEQYF
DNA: TGTGCCAGCTCACCAGAGGCGGGAGGGGTCTACGAGCAGTACTTC

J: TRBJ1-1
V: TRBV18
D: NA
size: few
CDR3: CASSPPVREEAFF
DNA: TGTGCCAGCTCACCACCGGTAAGGGAGGAGGCTTTCTTT

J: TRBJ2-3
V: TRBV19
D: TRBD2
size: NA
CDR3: CASSFGLAGARYF
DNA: TGTGCCAGTAGTTTCGGACTAGCGGGAGCCAGGTATTTT

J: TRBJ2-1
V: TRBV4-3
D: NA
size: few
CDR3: CASSQEWGAYNEQFF
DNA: TGCGCCAGCAGCCAAGAGTGGGGGGCCTACAATGAGCAGTTCTTC

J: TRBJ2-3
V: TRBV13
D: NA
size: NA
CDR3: CASSPKSRTDTQYF
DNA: TGTGCCAGCAGCCCTAAATCGAGAACAGATACGCAGTATTTT

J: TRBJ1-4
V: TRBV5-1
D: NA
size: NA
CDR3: CASSLESNEKLFF
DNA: TGCGCCAGCAGCTTGGAAAGCAATGAAAAACTGTTTTTT

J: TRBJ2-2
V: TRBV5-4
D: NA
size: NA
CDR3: CASSLNRENTGELFF
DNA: TGTGCCAGCAGCTTGAACAGGGAGAACACCGGGGAGCTGTTTTTT

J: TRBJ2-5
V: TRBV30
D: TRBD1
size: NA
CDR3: CAWVPGEGARETQYF
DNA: TGTGCCTGGGTTCCCGGCGAGGGGGCCCGGGAGACCCAGTACTTC

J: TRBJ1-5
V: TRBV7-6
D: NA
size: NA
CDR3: CASSQGGGRVNQPQHF
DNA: TGTGCCAGCAGCCAAGGGGGGGGCCGGGTCAATCAGCCCCAGCATTTT

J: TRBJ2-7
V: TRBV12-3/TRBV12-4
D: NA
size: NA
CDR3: CASSLHSYEQYF
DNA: TGTGCCAGCAGTTTACACTCCTACGAGCAGTACTTC

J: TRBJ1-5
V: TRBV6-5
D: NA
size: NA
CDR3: CATGTLGQPQHF
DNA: TGTGCCACCGGGACACTTGGTCAGCCCCAGCATTTT

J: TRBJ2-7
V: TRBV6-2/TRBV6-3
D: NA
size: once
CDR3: CASSYLRGSNYEQYF
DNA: TGTGCCAGCAGTTACTTAAGAGGTAGTAACTACGAGCAGTACTTC

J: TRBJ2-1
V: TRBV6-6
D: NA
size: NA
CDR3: CASSYPTSTSTNEQFF
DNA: TGTGCCAGCAGTTACCCCACATCAACTAGCACCAATGAGCAGTTCTTC

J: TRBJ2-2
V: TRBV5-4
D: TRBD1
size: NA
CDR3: CASSFNRGNTGELFF
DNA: TGTGCCAGCAGCTTTAACAGGGGTAATACCGGGGAGCTGTTTTTT

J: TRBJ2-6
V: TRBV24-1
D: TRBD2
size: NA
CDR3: CATSDSLRLAGSGANVLTF
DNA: TGTGCCACCAGTGACTCTCTCCGACTAGCGGGCTCTGGGGCCAACGTCCTGACTTTC

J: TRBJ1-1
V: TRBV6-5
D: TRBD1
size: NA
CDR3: CASTKDRGDTEAFF
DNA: TGTGCCAGCACCAAGGACAGGGGGGACACTGAAGCTTTCTTT

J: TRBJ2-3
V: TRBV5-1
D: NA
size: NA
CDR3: CASSAEGTDTQYF
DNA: TGCGCCAGCAGCGCCGAGGGCACAGATACGCAGTATTTT

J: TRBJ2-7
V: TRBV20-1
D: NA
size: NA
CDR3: CSADQAYEQYF
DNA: TGCAGTGCAGATCAGGCCTACGAGCAGTACTTC

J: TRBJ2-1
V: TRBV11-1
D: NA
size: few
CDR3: CASSLGRGSYNEQFF
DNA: TGTGCCAGCAGCTTAGGCAGGGGCTCCTACAATGAGCAGTTCTTC

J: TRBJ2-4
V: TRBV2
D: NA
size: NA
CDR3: CASTPGELNIQYF
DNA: TGTGCCAGCACCCCGGGAGAACTAAACATTCAGTACTTC

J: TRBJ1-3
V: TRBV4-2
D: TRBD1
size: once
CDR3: CASSPLQGAGNTIYF
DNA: TGTGCCAGCAGCCCCTTACAGGGGGCCGGAAACACCATATATTTT

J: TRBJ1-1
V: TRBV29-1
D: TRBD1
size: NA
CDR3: CSVEGEGGAERNTEAFF
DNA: TGCAGCGTCGAAGGGGAAGGGGGCGCGGAACGGAACACTGAAGCTTTCTTT

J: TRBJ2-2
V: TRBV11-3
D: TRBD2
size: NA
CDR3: CASSFSGTNTGELFF
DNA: TGTGCCAGCAGCTTCAGCGGGACGAACACCGGGGAGCTGTTTTTT

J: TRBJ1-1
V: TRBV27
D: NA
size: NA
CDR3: CASSSLPQRRGTEAFF
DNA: TGTGCCAGCAGTTCGCTCCCACAGCGCCGGGGAACTGAAGCTTTCTTT

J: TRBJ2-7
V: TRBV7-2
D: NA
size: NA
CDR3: CASSLRSGGTYEQYF
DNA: TGTGCCAGCAGCTTAAGGAGCGGCGGGACCTACGAGCAGTACTTC

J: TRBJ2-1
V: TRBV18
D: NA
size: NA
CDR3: CASSPGLHSYNEQFF
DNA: TGTGCCAGCTCACCAGGCCTGCACTCCTACAATGAGCAGTTCTTC

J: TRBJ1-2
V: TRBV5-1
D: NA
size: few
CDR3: CASRRSLDDYGYTF
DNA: TGCGCCAGCAGGAGGAGTTTGGATGACTATGGCTACACCTTC

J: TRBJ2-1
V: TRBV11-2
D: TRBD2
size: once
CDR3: CASSRLAGGNEQFF
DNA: TGTGCCAGCAGCCGACTAGCGGGAGGGAATGAGCAGTTCTTC

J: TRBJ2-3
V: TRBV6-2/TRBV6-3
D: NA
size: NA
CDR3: CASSEPAGGTDTQYF
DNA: TGTGCCAGCAGCGAACCCGCAGGGGGCACAGATACGCAGTATTTT